This T cell receptor (beta chain) was sequenced for a study of blood T cell repertoires in COVID-19. In the study overall: COVID-19 samples collected from the United States, Italy and Spain covered acute and convalescent phases. T cells, B-cell-depleted T cells, or PBMCs supplied cDNA or gDNA.

Original data processing: Cell counts per sample came from amplifying reference gene primers. Clones were sequenced by immunoSEQ multiplex PCR, and TCRdb holds only the in-frame ones, with some missing. V and J calls and clone size come straight from that table; D and trimming were deduced from the DNA. The data contain under 300,000 clones, 65% to 90% of them singletons. This clone was counted between two and nine times. This receptor was taken from a human donor in a cohort sampled during active COVID-19. The sample was peripheral blood.

CDR3 bases: TGCAGTGCTAGTAATGTTCTAGCGGGAGGGTCTATGGAGCAGTTCTTC. Its translation: CSASNVLAGGSMEQFF. The gene calls are TRBV20-1 and TRBJ2-1; TRBD2 aligns across 12 bases. CDR3 size: 16 residues. Trimming at V came to 3 bases and at J to 10 bases, leaving 13 bases not matched to a gene. The germline gives CDR1 DFQATT, CDR2 SNEGSKA (reference sequence).